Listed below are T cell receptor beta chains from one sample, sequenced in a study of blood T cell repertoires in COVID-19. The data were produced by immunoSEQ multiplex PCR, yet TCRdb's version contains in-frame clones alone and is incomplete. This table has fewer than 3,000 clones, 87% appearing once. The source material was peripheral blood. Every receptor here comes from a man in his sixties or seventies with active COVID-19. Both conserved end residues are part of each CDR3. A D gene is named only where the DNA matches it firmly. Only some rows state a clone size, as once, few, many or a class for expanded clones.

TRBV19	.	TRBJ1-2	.	TGTGCCAGTAGTCCAAAAAACTATGGCTACACCTTC	CASSPKNYGYTF
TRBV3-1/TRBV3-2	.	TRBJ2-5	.	TGTGCCAGCAGCCAAGATCAGACGGGGGACCAGGAGACCCAGTACTTC	CASSQDQTGDQETQYF
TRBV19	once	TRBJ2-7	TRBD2	TGTGCCAGTAAAAGAAGCGGGAGGGCCGGGTACGAGCAGTACTTC	CASKRSGRAGYEQYF
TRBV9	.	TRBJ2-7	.	TGTGCCAGCAGCCCTCATAGCGACGGTTACGAGCAGTACTTC	CASSPHSDGYEQYF
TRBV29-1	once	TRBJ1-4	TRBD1	TGCAGCGTTGGACAGGGGGCAACTAATGAAAAACTGTTTTTT	CSVGQGATNEKLFF
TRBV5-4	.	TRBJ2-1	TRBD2	TGTGCCAGCAGCTTTAGGGTAGGGGGACTAGCGGGAGGAGTGGAGTTCTTC	CASSFRVGGLAGGVEFF
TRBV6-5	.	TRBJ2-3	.	TGTGCCAGCCTGAAGGAGGCCTTTGGCACAGATACGCAGTATTTT	CASLKEAFGTDTQYF
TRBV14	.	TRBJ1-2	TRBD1	TGTGCCAGCAGCCAAACCCTGACCAGGGGGAAGGGGTATGGCTACACCTTC	CASSQTLTRGKGYGYTF
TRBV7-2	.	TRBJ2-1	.	TGTGCCAGCAGCTTAGGTGGGCCTAGCGCCGGTGGAGAGCAGTTCTTC	CASSLGGPSAGGEQFF
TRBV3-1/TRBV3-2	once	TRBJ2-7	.	TGTGCCAGCAGCCCAACCGGGAGTCGAGGCGAGCAGTACTTC	CASSPTGSRGEQYF
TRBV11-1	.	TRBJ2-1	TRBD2	TGTGCCAGCAGCATTAGCGGGGGGCGGGGTGAGCAGTTCTTC	CASSISGGRGEQFF
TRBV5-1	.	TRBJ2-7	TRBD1	TGCGCCAGCAGCCCAACCGGGACAGACTACGAGCAGTACTTC	CASSPTGTDYEQYF
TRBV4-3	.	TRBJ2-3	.	TGCGCCAGCAGCCAAGATGGAAGGGGGAAAGTTACGCAGTATTTT	CASSQDGRGKVTQYF
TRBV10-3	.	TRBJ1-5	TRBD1	TGTGCCATCAGTGGCAGGGGGCACAATCAGCCCCAGCATTTT	CAISGRGHNQPQHF
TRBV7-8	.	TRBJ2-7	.	TGTGCCAGCAGCTTAGTGGACAGCTCCTACGAGCAGTACTTC	CASSLVDSSYEQYF
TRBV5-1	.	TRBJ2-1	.	TGCGCCAGCAGCGGCGGGCCCCGAGAGCAGTTCTTC	CASSGGPREQFF